The clone carrying this T cell receptor (beta chain) was recorded many times. This specimen comes from a study of blood T cells in healthy people across ages. Healthy Caucasians from Russia aged roughly 6 to 95 served as donors. There were at least 5 micrograms of total RNA extracted from every sample. V lost 2 bases to trimming and J lost 5 bases, with 16 bases between them. Germline V gene lookup returns CDR1 SGDLS and CDR2 YYNGEE. The CDR3 has 15 residues. The second PCR ran about 6 to 12 cycles with a sample-barcoded 5' primer and J-beta primers. A template-switch adaptor that had 12 random nucleotides put a tag on each cDNA molecule. TCRdb reprocessed the 5' RACE reads via MiXCR and lists one record per CDR3 protein. The repertoire includes 700,000 to 800,000 distinct CDR3 sequences, around 40% of them detected once, and approximately 22% sits in the top ten.

Sequenced sample: blood. This chain uses TRBV9 with TRBJ2-5; D tentatively fits TRBD1 or TRBD2 (5 bases each). This sequence originates from a woman aged 55-70 years in good health. Written as DNA, the CDR3 is TGTGCCAGCAGCGTGGGGACGTCAGGAGTGGAGACCCAGTACTTC. Protein: CASSVGTSGVETQYF.